This TCR beta chain derives from a study of T cell responses to AZD1222 COVID-19 vaccine. Only in-frame clones appear in the TCRdb table, and some are missing; sequencing was by immunoSEQ multiplex PCR. The sample includes under 150,000 clones, around nine tenths of them seen just once. Germline CDR1 and CDR2: LGHNA and YNFKEQ. V lost 0 bases, J lost 3 bases, and 4 bases stayed unmatched. The CDR3 consists of 15 residues. A note on this clone: Its antigen is not known.

Study-level points and caveats: Only a handful of people who got AZD1222 tested seropositive at baseline. Repertoires were collected only later (after the peak T cell response had occurred). Donors skewed white British and female; clonal diversity was possibly underestimated. CD4 TCRs linked to vaccination spanned spike, dominating at 160-218 and 743-854.

The specimen was peripheral blood, collected 28 days after the second AZD1222 dose. The rearrangement uses TRBV4-2 and TRBJ1-2; 7 nucleotides align to TRBD1. The sequence derives from an adult who received the AZD1222 COVID-19 vaccine. This CDR3 reads CASSQDPGGDYGYTF. The CDR3 bases are TGTGCCAGCAGCCAAGACCCAGGGGGGGACTATGGCTACACCTTC.